This T cell receptor (beta chain) was documented in a study of blood T cell repertoires in COVID-19. Overall study: Spain, Italy and the United States supplied samples that represented acute and convalescent COVID-19.

Original analysis: Amplification with reference gene primers provided the estimates of nucleated cell counts. Assay: immunoSEQ multiplex PCR; the TCRdb copy retains only in-frame clones and omits some. D and trimming were read from the DNA, whereas the V and J calls and clone size are those reported in that table. The data hold 180,000 or so clones, with about 88% observed a single time. CDR1 is SGDLS and CDR2 is YYNGEE in the germline V gene. Trimming at V came to 0 bases and at J to 2 bases, leaving 10 bases not matched to a gene. The CDR3 is made up of 18 amino acids. Material: peripheral blood. The chain couples TRBV9 to TRBJ2-1; 8 bases map to TRBD2. The sequence came from a man younger than 30 with acute or convalescent COVID-19. The CDR3 DNA reads as TGTGCCAGCAGCGTAGATGGGGGAGGCGGGGGGACCTACAATGAGCAGTTCTTC. It codes for CASSVDGGGGGTYNEQFF.